This entry describes one T cell receptor beta chain. Its antigen target is currently unknown. Sequencing relied on a NextSeq 550. The Human TCR Profiling Kit (MiLaboratory) was used to prepare UMI-labeled 5' RACE TRB cDNA libraries. The full amount of extracted RNA was used for cDNA synthesis, and the full amount of resulting cDNA was used for PCR amplification. The libraries were made side by side, with each library going through the same number of PCR cycles. Processing in the source paper ran as follows. With a minimum of two reads required per UMI, MIGEC and MiXCR pulled out about 50,000 +/- 10,000 unique UMI-labeled TRB cDNA molecules from each library. Each library averaged about 40,000 +/- 10,000 functional in-frame TRB CDR3 nucleotide clonotypes without stop codons. After downsampling to 5000 UMI-labeled TRB molecules per sample, diversity metrics such as normalized Shannon-Wiener and Chao1 were calculated in VDJtools. For the central five CDR3 residues, VDJtools calculated physicochemical properties weighted by clonotype size, namely interaction energy, strength, volume and Kidera factor 4. TCRdb reprocessed the reads, reporting each CDR3 protein sequence once and no DNA. None of the V and J calls come from the authors' own analysis; TCRdb made them. This sample's table lists 130,000 or so distinct CDR3 sequences. Approximately 0.29% of the sample lies in the top ten.

This record belongs to a study of CXCR3-negative and CXCR3-positive naive CD8 T cells (dated by TCRdb to the late 2010s). In terms of the full investigation: In total, about 150 million TRB reads were obtained, or roughly 1.5 +/- 0.3 million reads per library. Diversity and physicochemical repertoire analyses covered over 10 donors pooled from two independent experiments. Naive subsets from 5 donors and memory cells from 3 donors were included in the TRBV-TRBJ cluster analysis.

CDR1 and CDR2 (SQVTM, ANQGSEA) derive from the germline V gene. The CDR3 has 15 amino acids, counting the end cysteine and phenylalanine. DNA was not recorded. For each CD8+ T cell subset, flow sorting was done in triplicate, and 300,000 to 350,000 cells per subset went directly into RLT lysis buffer. To exclude memory contaminants, naive CD8+ T cells were stringently defined as CD45RO-CCR7+CD27+CD95-. Peripheral blood mononuclear cells were isolated from buffy coats using standard density gradient centrifugation. A FACSAria III was used to flow-sort naive CD8+ T cells into CXCR3-negative and CXCR3-positive populations. An RNeasy Mini Kit was used to extract total RNA from the sorted cells. The research as a whole found: Freshly isolated PBMCs were used for most assays because CXCR3 expression partially decreased after cryopreservation. TRB CDR3s from CXCR3-positive naive cells showed higher hydrophobicity (lower Kidera factor 4), lower energy, and higher strength and volume indices than CXCR3-negative naive cells. Comparably high repertoire diversity was found in both naive subsets, whereas much lower repertoire diversity was found in memory CD8+ T cells. Similar TRBV-TRBJ usage was shown by naive CXCR3-negative and CXCR3-positive cells from the same donor, whereas distinct patterns were shown by memory cells. Because surface CD5, which has been linked to self-reactivity in mice, was comparable between naive subsets, TCR interaction strength was also inferred from TRB CDR3 physicochemical properties.

The rearranged chain carries TRBV29-1 and TRBJ2-5; no DNA is available, so the TRBD1 call from TCRdb remains unchecked. The receptor comes from a human donor in good health. Some clones in this sample may be carry-over from other donors' samples. The sample was naive CXCR3- CD8+ T cells from blood. Sample cell subset or site, as interpreted from the label and publication: CD45RO-CCR7+CD27+CD95- naive CD8+ T cells lacking CXCR3 (TNR3-). CDR3 region: CSVEGGPMRGETQYF.